Presented here are 15 T cell receptor beta chains from one specimen sequenced in a study of blood T cell repertoires in COVID-19. Using immunoSEQ multiplex PCR, the repertoire was profiled, and TCRdb retains in-frame clones only, with some absent. The repertoire includes hundreds of thousands of clones, around 88% of them detected once, and just over 7% sits in the top ten. The sample taken for sequencing was peripheral blood. The receptors originated from a woman aged 60-75 years with COVID-19, enrolled during active disease.

V usage is TRBV4-2 and J usage is TRBJ1-2; 7 positions match TRBD1. The CDR3 covers 16 residues. With V trimmed by 0 bases and J by 3 bases, 7 bases remained unmatched. Germline lookup yields CDR1 LGHNA and CDR2 YNFKEQ. CDR3 sequence reads: CASSQDWPGGYYGYTF. As DNA, the CDR3 is TGTGCCAGCAGCCAAGATTGGCCAGGGGGGTACTATGGCTACACCTTC.

This clone was counted only a few times. J is TRBJ1-1 and V is TRBV5-5; no firm D call. This CDR3 comprises 13 residues. Germline V lookup: CDR1 SGHKS, CDR2 YYEKEE (reference sequence). Trimming cost V 1 base and J 1 base, with 5 bases left between them. As DNA, the CDR3 is TGTGCCAGCAGCTTGCGGGGGAACACTGAAGCTTTCTTT. Its translation: CASSLRGNTEAFF.

CDR3 protein: CASSSDGGRAGELFF. The CDR3 DNA reads TGCGCCAGCAGTTCCGATGGGGGGAGAGCCGGGGAGCTGTTTTTT. The chain has TRBV5-1 and TRBJ2-2, with a tentative D call TRBD2 (6 bases). The germline V and J ends were trimmed by 5 bases and 6 bases, with 17 bases remaining between them. The CDR3 covers 15 residues. Germline V gene sequence: CDR1 SGHRS, CDR2 YFSETQ.

The chain employs TRBV9 and TRBJ1-6; a possible D gene is TRBD1 (5 bases). Per the germline V gene, CDR1 is SGDLS and CDR2 is YYNGEE. The CDR3 contains 14 residues. V lost 7 bases and J lost 8, with 16 bases in between. Here the CDR3 reads CASSKVGGDSPLHF. As DNA, the CDR3 is TGTGCCAGCTCCAAAGTGGGGGGTGATTCACCCCTCCACTTT.

This chain uses TRBV30 with TRBJ2-7, with a weak D call TRBD2 (5 bases). In germline, CDR1 is GTSNPN, CDR2 SVGIG (reference sequence). V lost 5 bases and J lost 6, with 14 bases in between. This CDR3 spans 12 amino acids. The CDR3 loop is CAWGRNAGEQYF. In DNA, the CDR3 is TGTGCCTGGGGGAGAAACGCGGGCGAGCAGTACTTC.

The CDR3 protein is CASSYNTYYGYTF. The CDR3 DNA reads as TGTGCCAGCAGTTACAACACGTACTATGGCTACACCTTC. The V gene is TRBV6-2 or TRBV6-3, the J gene TRBJ1-2; D gene uncertain. The V gene lost 2 bases and the J gene lost 3 bases, with 7 bases spanning the gap. Per the germline V gene, CDR1 is MNHEY and CDR2 is SVGEGT. The CDR3 extends over 13 amino acids.

This chain links TRBV2 with TRBJ2-2; the D is unclear. Trimming pared 3 bases from V and 6 bases from J, leaving 8 bases between. The CDR3 runs 13 residues. Looked up from germline, CDR1 is SNHLY and CDR2 is FYNNEI. Here the CDR3 reads CASSELPAGELFF. DNA for the CDR3: TGTGCCAGCAGTGAGCTTCCGGCCGGGGAGCTGTTTTTT.

This clone has only one observation. The chain links TRBV5-1 to TRBJ2-2; 8 bases agree with TRBD1. Germline trimming cut 2 bases from V and 4 bases from J; bases unmatched to any gene: 7. This CDR3 is built from 16 residues. Germline V CDR1 and CDR2: SGHRS, YFSETQ. The CDR3 sequence is CASSLIRQGFTGELFF. In DNA form, the CDR3 reads TGCGCCAGCAGCTTAATAAGACAGGGGTTCACCGGGGAGCTGTTTTTT.

The chain has TRBV9 and TRBJ2-5; the match to TRBD2 covers 7 bases. The CDR3 is 17 amino acids. Looked up from germline, CDR1 is SGDLS and CDR2 is YYNGEE. Trimming cost V 4 bases and J 4 bases; bases outside gene matches: 16. CDR3 protein: CASSPRVAGPPRETQYF. In DNA form, the CDR3 reads TGTGCCAGCAGCCCCCGGGTAGCGGGTCCCCCAAGAGAGACCCAGTACTTC.

This sequence joins TRBV27 and TRBJ2-7, with D unresolved. The CDR3 has 14 amino acids. Germline V gives CDR1 MNHEY, CDR2 SMNVEV (reference sequence). The V gene lost 5 bases and the J gene lost 2 bases, with 13 bases spanning the gap. This chain's CDR3 is CASSPLTEAYEQYF. The CDR3 DNA is TGTGCCAGCAGTCCGCTCACAGAAGCCTACGAGCAGTACTTC.

The V and J genes are TRBV7-2 and TRBJ2-5, with D possibly being TRBD1 (7 bases). Germline lookup yields CDR1 SGHTA and CDR2 FQGNSA. Trimming removed 1 base at V and 2 bases at J, with 17 bases between. This CDR3 region has 17 residues. As DNA, the CDR3 is TGTGCCAGCAGCTTAGTCGGTGGGGGGACAGCACAAGAGACCCAGTACTTC. This codes for CASSLVGGGTAQETQYF.

The rearrangement links TRBV23-1 to TRBJ2-7, with 7 nucleotides matching TRBD1. TRBV23-1 is designated an ORF whose function remains uncertain. The CDR3 has 16 amino acids. V lost 3 bases and J lost 2; bases outside the gene matches: 10. The CDR3 reads CASSQHERQGPYEQYF. The CDR3 DNA reads as TGCGCCAGCAGTCAGCACGAGAGACAGGGTCCCTACGAGCAGTACTTC.

J is TRBJ2-2 and V is TRBV3-1 (or the pseudogene TRBV3-2); 8 bases are shared with TRBD2. J lost 6 bases, V lost 4 bases, and 16 bases had no gene match. The CDR3 is made up of 18 amino acids. Germline CDR1 reads LGHDT; CDR2 reads YNNKEL (reference sequence). The CDR3 DNA follows: TGTGCCAGCAGCCGAAGAGTTGTTAGCGGGGCGGGGGCCGGGGAGCTGTTTTTT. Amino acid sequence: CASSRRVVSGAGAGELFF.

The rearrangement links TRBV9 to TRBJ2-2, with 10 bases matching TRBD2. V shed 0 bases and J 2 bases; nucleotides not matched to a gene: 10. Germline V CDR1 and CDR2: SGDLS, YYNGEE. This CDR3 has 19 residues. CDR3 in DNA: TGTGCCAGCAGCGTAGCTTTAAGGCTAGCGGGGGAAAACACCGGGGAGCTGTTTTTT. Protein sequence: CASSVALRLAGENTGELFF. The full variable domain, completed using reference TRBV9 and TRBJ2-2, is DSGVTQTPKHLITATGQRVTLRCSPRSGDLSVYWYQQSLDQGLQFLIQYYNGEERAKGNILERFSAQQFPDLHSELNLSSLELGDSALYFCASSVALRLAGENTGELFFGEGSRLTVL.

This chain connects TRBV4-1 to TRBJ2-1; possible D gene TRBD1, 5 bases. There are 16 residues in the CDR3. The germline gives CDR1 MGHRA, CDR2 YSYEKL. V was pared by 1 base and J by 2 bases, with 12 bases between. The CDR3 DNA is TGCGCCAGCAGCCAAGGTCATGGACAAACCTACAATGAGCAGTTCTTC. Amino acids: CASSQGHGQTYNEQFF.